The 29 T cell receptor beta chains presented below share a single source sample, sequenced in a study of post-analysis software for immune sequencing data. The study's findings and limits: Patients carried roughly 5 TRBV segments more frequently than controls did, and TRBV5-6, TRBV5-1 and TRBV20-1 were among them.

Tagging with unique molecular identifiers was a feature of the TCR beta cDNA libraries. TCRdb re-called the PCR reads through MiXCR, storing one row per CDR3 protein. The sample lists fewer than 850,000 distinct CDR3 sequences; about 32% were seen once. No cognate antigen is known for these TCRs. Sequencing was done on a sample of blood. The receptor source for this set is a girl aged 10-17 years with multiple sclerosis.

This clonotype was detected only a few times. V usage is TRBV7-9 and J usage is TRBJ2-5; 7 bases line up with TRBD1. Looked up from germline, CDR1 is SEHNR and CDR2 is FQNEAQ (reference sequence). Germline trimming cut 1 base from V and 5 bases from J; bases unmatched to any gene: 7. The length of the CDR3 is 15 residues. The CDR3 DNA is TGTGCCAGCAGCTTAGGAGCCACAGGGGAGGAGACCCAGTACTTC. Its translation: CASSLGATGEETQYF.

The CDR3 spells CASRTGPSYNEQFF. DNA of the CDR3: TGTGCCAGCCGGACAGGACCCTCCTACAATGAGCAGTTCTTC. The gene calls are TRBV28 and TRBJ2-1; 7 bases are shared with TRBD1. The V segment lost 8 bases and the J segment 0 bases; nucleotides outside the gene matches: 4. The CDR3 runs 14 residues. Germline CDR1 MDHEN, CDR2 SYDVKM.

This clonotype was seen only a few times. V is TRBV9 and J is TRBJ2-1; 9 nucleotides match TRBD2. V dropped 0 bases and J dropped 4; count of bases not matched to a gene: 5. Germline CDR1 is SGDLS and CDR2 is YYNGEE. The CDR3 runs to 16 residues. The CDR3 coding sequence is TGTGCCAGCAGCGTAGTTGAGGCGGGAGGGTACAATGAGCAGTTCTTC. This gives the protein CASSVVEAGGYNEQFF.

The genes are TRBV27 and TRBJ1-5; 9 positions match TRBD1. V gave up 6 bases and J gave up 6 bases; unmatched junction bases: 6. The CDR3 has 14 amino acids. The V gene's germline CDR1 is MNHEY and CDR2 SMNVEV (reference sequence). The CDR3 nucleotides read TGTGCCAGCAGGCCGGGACAGGGTGGTCAGCCCCAGCATTTT. Protein: CASRPGQGGQPQHF.

A single count supports this clonotype. This chain joins TRBV29-1 and TRBJ2-5; 7 bases line up with TRBD1. The CDR3 extends over 16 amino acids. Germline CDR1 is SQVTM and CDR2 is ANQGSEA. V shed 7 bases and J 4 bases; nucleotides not matched to a gene: 18. The CDR3 loop reads CSGTPGQQSFRETQYF. The CDR3 nucleotides are TGCAGCGGGACACCGGGACAGCAGAGTTTCCGAGAGACCCAGTACTTC.

Only a few counts were recorded for this clonotype. The chain carries TRBV7-2 and TRBJ2-7; D might be TRBD2 (6 bases). The V end was cut by 4 bases, the J end by 0 bases, with 10 bases between. There are 14 residues in the CDR3. Looked up from germline, CDR1 is SGHTA and CDR2 is FQGNSA. The CDR3 coding sequence is TGTGCCAGCAGCTCACCGGGGGTCTCCTACGAGCAGTACTTC. Its translation: CASSSPGVSYEQYF.

This chain links TRBV3-1 with TRBJ2-7; TRBD2 is a possible D gene (6 bases). Trimming stripped 1 base from V and 6 bases from J, with 13 bases between. This CDR3 has 14 residues. In germline, CDR1 is LGHDT, CDR2 YNNKEL (reference sequence). CDR3 sequence: CASSQGGVGGEQYF. The CDR3, as DNA: TGTGCCAGCAGCCAAGGGGGCGTGGGAGGCGAGCAGTACTTC.

This clonotype was recorded a few times. The chain carries TRBV25-1 and TRBJ2-7; 9 bases fit TRBD1. Germline V gene lookup returns CDR1 MGHDK and CDR2 SYGVNS. This CDR3 contains 15 residues. J gave up 1 base and V 3 bases, and 4 bases lay outside the gene matches. The CDR3 coding sequence is TGTGCCAGCAGTGATCGGACAGGGGTTTCCTACGAGCAGTACTTC. Its translation is CASSDRTGVSYEQYF.

This rearrangement joins TRBV11-2 to TRBJ2-2; possibly TRBD1 for D (6 bases). Germline V gene sequence: CDR1 SGHAT, CDR2 FQNNGV. Trimming shortened V by 5 bases and J by 5 bases, and 12 bases separated the two germline ends. The CDR3 sequence is 14 residues long. The CDR3 region is CASSPLTGTGELFF. DNA for the CDR3: TGTGCCAGCAGCCCCCTTACAGGGACCGGGGAGCTGTTTTTT.

This clonotype was observed a single time. This rearrangement joins TRBV12-3 or TRBV12-4 to TRBJ2-2; D unresolved. Trimming pared 3 bases from V and 5 bases from J, leaving 4 bases between. This CDR3 spans 12 amino acids. The CDR3 here is CASSLYTGELFF. DNA of the CDR3: TGTGCCAGCAGTTTGTATACCGGGGAGCTGTTTTTT.

The chain couples TRBV12-3 or TRBV12-4 to TRBJ1-5; 9 nucleotides match TRBD1. With V trimmed by 6 bases and J by 5 bases, 8 bases remained unmatched. This CDR3 spans 15 amino acids. The CDR3 is CASRLTGGGHQPQHF. In DNA form, the CDR3 reads TGTGCCAGCAGGTTAACAGGGGGCGGCCATCAGCCCCAGCATTTT.

Concerning this clonotype: Possible read error: a much larger clone is one base away. The V and J genes are TRBV5-1 and TRBJ2-3; D perhaps matches TRBD1 (6 bases). This CDR3 region has 14 residues. Germline V gene lookup returns CDR1 SGHRS and CDR2 YFSETQ. CDR3: CAGSLDRPTDTQYF. As DNA, the CDR3 is TGCGCCGGCAGCTTGGACAGACCCACAGATACGCAGTATTTT.

The chain has TRBV28 and TRBJ2-2; tentative D call: TRBD1 (5 bases). The germline gives CDR1 MDHEN, CDR2 SYDVKM. There are 15 residues in the CDR3. Trimming removed 2 bases at V and 4 bases at J, with 11 bases between. Here the CDR3 reads CASSLAGFRTGELFF. CDR3 bases: TGTGCCAGCAGTTTAGCAGGGTTCCGCACCGGGGAGCTGTTTTTT.

DNA of the CDR3: TGTGCCAGCAGCCTACCATCCGAAACGCAGTATTTT. Protein sequence: CASSLPSETQYF. The chain uses TRBV13 and TRBJ2-3, with unresolved D. Germline-derived CDR1 and CDR2 are PRHDT and FYEKMQ (reference sequence). V was shortened by 5 bases and J by 9 bases, with 12 bases between the two germline ends. The CDR3 is made up of 12 amino acids.

This clonotype was detected only a few times. The J gene is TRBJ2-4, the V gene TRBV29-1; 8 nucleotides agree with TRBD1. The germline gives CDR1 SQVTM, CDR2 ANQGSEA. The trim removed 3 bases at V and 2 bases at J, leaving 12 bases unmatched. The CDR3 runs 17 residues. The CDR3 loop is CSVEDRADSFSKNIQYF. CDR3 nucleotide sequence: TGCAGCGTTGAGGACAGGGCCGATTCATTTTCCAAAAACATTCAGTACTTC.

This clonotype has a handful of counts. The rearrangement links TRBV6-2 or TRBV6-3 to TRBJ2-1; tentatively, D is TRBD1 or TRBD2 (5 bases each). Germline CDR1 and CDR2: MNHEY and SVGEGT. The CDR3 has 17 amino acids. The V gene lost 5 bases and the J gene lost 2 bases, with 19 bases spanning the gap. CDR3 loop: CASSQNRDPLPYNEQFF. The DNA for the CDR3 is TGTGCCAGCAGTCAAAACCGGGACCCCCTGCCCTACAATGAGCAGTTCTTC.

The V gene is TRBV28, the J gene TRBJ2-5, with D unresolved. Deletions cut 2 bases from V and 7 bases from J, with 14 bases between. Germline CDR1 and CDR2: MDHEN and SYDVKM. CDR3 length equals 14 residues. CDR3 in amino acids: CASSLKLLPLTQYF. The CDR3 DNA is TGTGCCAGCAGTTTAAAACTCCTCCCCTTGACCCAGTACTTC.

This clonotype was detected ten times or more. This chain uses TRBV28 with TRBJ2-1; D not certain. Trimming cost V 4 bases and J 3 bases, with 13 bases left between them. The CDR3 sequence is 15 residues long. CDR1 MDHEN and CDR2 SYDVKM come from the germline V gene. The CDR3 DNA reads as TGTGCCAGCAGTTCCCCGAGTTCCGGCTACAATGAGCAGTTCTTC. It translates to CASSSPSSGYNEQFF. Together with reference TRBV28 and TRBJ2-1, the CDR3 gives the full variable domain: DVKVTQSSRYLVKRTGEKVFLECVQDMDHENMFWYRQDPGLGLRLIYFSYDVKMKEKGDIPEGYSVSREKKERFSLILESASTNQTSMYLCASSSPSSGYNEQFFGPGTRLTVL.

This clonotype was observed a few times. The J gene is TRBJ2-3, the V gene TRBV20-1, with TRBD2 matching over 7 bases. The CDR3 length is 16 residues. The ends lost 6 bases at V and 5 bases at J; junction bases unmatched: 17. Germline loops: CDR1 DFQATT, CDR2 SNEGSKA (reference sequence). The CDR3: CSAEEMFRGSGDTQYF. In nucleotides, the CDR3 is TGCAGTGCCGAGGAAATGTTCCGCGGGAGCGGAGATACGCAGTATTTT.

This clonotype was seen repeatedly, ten times or more. The gene calls are TRBV4-3 and TRBJ2-7; TRBD2 aligns across 12 bases. J was trimmed by 3 bases and V by 4 bases; bases with no gene match: 4. This CDR3 spans 15 amino acids. The germline CDR1 and CDR2 sequences are LGHNA and YSLEER. The CDR3 loop is CASSLGLAGIYEQYF. The CDR3 DNA reads as TGCGCCAGCAGCCTTGGACTAGCGGGAATCTACGAGCAGTACTTC.

This clonotype was counted between two and nine times. The CDR3 sequence is CASSYFGQFEDEQYF. DNA for the CDR3: TGTGCCAGCAGCTATTTTGGACAGTTTGAGGACGAGCAGTACTTC. This chain joins TRBV7-9 and TRBJ2-7; a possible D gene is TRBD1 (6 bases). The length of the CDR3 is 15 residues. The V gene's germline CDR1 is SEHNR and CDR2 FQNEAQ (reference sequence). V lost 4 bases, J lost 5 bases, and 18 bases lay in between.

The sample holds a few counts of this clonotype. This chain connects TRBV20-1 to TRBJ1-2; D possibly corresponds to TRBD1 (6 bases). CDR1 and CDR2 from the germline V gene are DFQATT and SNEGSKA (reference sequence). The CDR3 spans 11 residues. The CDR3 bases are TGCATTGCCCGGGACATCGACGGCTACACCTTC. Translated: CIARDIDGYTF.

This clonotype showed up just once. CDR3 DNA sequence: TGTGCCAGCAGTTTAAGGACCCTCCGAACAACAGCTTTCTTT. It codes for CASSLRTLRTTAFF. V and J are TRBV12-3 or TRBV12-4 and TRBJ1-1; D gene uncertain. The CDR3 runs 14 residues. V lost 2 bases, J lost 10 bases, and 17 bases lay in between.

The chain couples TRBV6-2 or TRBV6-3 to TRBJ2-7; 10 bases are shared with TRBD2. With 6 bases clipped from V and 0 bases from J, the junction kept 5 bases outside the gene matches. Germline CDR1 and CDR2: MNHEY and SVGEGT. The CDR3 length is 15 residues. The CDR3 DNA is TGTGCCAGCAGCCTACTAGCGGGGAGCTCCTACGAGCAGTACTTC. Translating it yields CASSLLAGSSYEQYF.

This clonotype has only a few counts. The J gene is TRBJ2-7, the V gene TRBV6-5; D possibly uses TRBD1 or TRBD2 (6 bases each). Germline CDR1 and CDR2: MNHEY and SVGAGI. The CDR3 loop spans 12 amino acids. The V end was cut by 8 bases, the J end by 3 bases, with 11 bases between. CDR3 amino acids: CASGLQGYEQYF. In DNA form, the CDR3 reads TGTGCCAGCGGACTACAGGGCTACGAGCAGTACTTC.

This clonotype came up a few times. The chain combines TRBV20-1 with TRBJ2-1; TRBD2 matches at 10 bases. Per the germline V gene, CDR1 is DFQATT and CDR2 is SNEGSKA (reference sequence). V dropped 5 bases and J dropped 1; count of bases not matched to a gene: 8. This CDR3 is 16 amino acids long. The CDR3, as DNA: TGCAGTGCTGGACGAAGCGGGAGGGCGTCCTACAATGAGCAGTTCTTC. It codes for CSAGRSGRASYNEQFF.

There are a few counts of this clonotype. The chain couples TRBV15 to TRBJ2-5; D possibly uses TRBD1 or TRBD2 (5 bases each). Trimming cost V 1 base and J 10 bases, with 16 bases left between them. Germline CDR1 is LNHNV and CDR2 is YYDKDF (reference sequence). The CDR3 has 14 residues. The DNA of the CDR3 is TGTGCCACCAGCAGAGTTGGGGGACCTCTGAGCCAGTACTTC. As protein: CATSRVGGPLSQYF.

This sequence joins TRBV10-3 and TRBJ2-3; D might be TRBD1 (5 bases). Germline lookup yields CDR1 ENHRY and CDR2 SYGVKD. The CDR3 sequence is 14 residues long. Trimming stripped 0 bases from V and 4 bases from J, with 8 bases between. The CDR3 DNA reads as TGTGCCATCAGTGAGTCAATGGGGCCAGATACGCAGTATTTT. Its protein is CAISESMGPDTQYF.

There are a few counts of this clonotype. The chain combines TRBV20-1 with TRBJ1-2; D remains unclear. Germline CDR1 and CDR2: DFQATT and SNEGSKA (reference sequence). The CDR3 is made up of 16 amino acids. V was shortened by 6 bases and J by 0 bases, with 20 bases between the two germline ends. The CDR3 is CSARPPAVTSNYGYTF. CDR3 nucleotides: TGCAGTGCCCGGCCCCCGGCCGTCACCTCTAACTATGGCTACACCTTC.